This TCR beta chain stems from a study of early T cells in non-severe SARS-CoV-2 infection. Study-level background: The study sequenced bulk RNA from unsorted whole blood, with chains unpaired. Study-level findings and limits: The VDJdb matching leaned toward anti-spike CD8 responses and overlooked private and CD4 specificities.

In the library, individual cDNA molecules carried attached unique molecular identifiers. TCRdb called the 5' RACE reads again in MiXCR, with one record for every CDR3 protein. The data show around 89,000 distinct CDR3 sequences, roughly 14% seen once. With respect to this clonotype: No antigen is known for it.

Germline V gene sequence: CDR1 SGHKS, CDR2 YYEKEE (reference sequence). This CDR3 spans 17 amino acids. Trimming removed 1 base at V and 0 bases at J, with 13 bases between. The sample consisted of whole blood. The rearrangement joins TRBV5-5 to TRBJ1-4; D is possibly TRBD1 (6 bases). The receptor was derived from an adult who was a healthcare worker with PCR-confirmed SARS-CoV-2 infection or an uninfected control (not recorded which). CDR3 coding DNA: TGTGCCAGCAGCTTGCACACAGGGATAACAACTAATGAAAAACTGTTTTTT. The encoded protein is CASSLHTGITTNEKLFF.